This T cell receptor beta chain comes out of a study of blood T cells in healthy people across ages. Turning to this clonotype: Since a much larger clone is just one base distant, this may be a read error.

A second about 7 to 12 cycle PCR used barcoded and J-beta primers. TCRdb recomputed calls from the 5' RACE reads with MiXCR, one row per CDR3 protein. The data contain 1.5 million to 2 million distinct CDR3 sequences, 28% of them singletons. In germline, CDR1 is MNHEY, CDR2 SVGAGI. The CDR3 is made up of 14 amino acids. The source is a woman in her 30s in good health. V gene TRBV6-5 combines with J gene TRBJ1-1; TRBD1 matches 7 bases. The material sequenced was blood. The CDR3: CAGSAGQRNTEAFF. The CDR3 nucleotides read TGTGCCGGCAGTGCGGGACAGAGGAACACTGAAGCTTTCTTT.